These T cell receptor beta chains were read from a single sample in a study of a mutant IDH1 vaccine in newly diagnosed glioma. Their cognate antigens are unknown. Profiled with immunoSEQ multiplex PCR; TCRdb holds only in-frame clones, not every one. The table lists around 30,000 clones, about 83% of them singletons. This material consisted of PBMCs, taken from a glioma patient whose treatment included an IDH1 peptide vaccine. Receptors originate from a woman aged 25 to 39 with glioma. Both conserved end residues are trimmed from each CDR3. The D gene is left open where the match is weak.

d_call v_call cdr3_aa
NA TRBV4-1 ASSQVTGGSYEQY
NA TRBV5-4 ASSHEAKGGVEAF
NA TRBV7-7 ASSPVGELNTEAF
NA TRBV4-1 ASSPLGPAGPSYEQY
NA TRBV6-6 ASSEVGETQY
TRBD1 TRBV18 ASSRLGTGGNTEAF
TRBD1 TRBV25-1 ASSAVDRGGGYT
NA TRBV5-5 ASSLEGTSNQPQH
NA TRBV15 ATSSRDQPQH
NA TRBV4-2 ASSQGRASYGYT
TRBD2 TRBV7-2 ASSLVSGAGGPGTQY
TRBD1 TRBV5-1 ASRTGAREKLF
TRBD1 TRBV6-6 ASSYYRGETGELF
TRBD1 TRBV6-5 ASSLRGRLNTDTQY
NA TRBV6-6 ASSYSSGTSTSPLH
NA TRBV5-4 ASSRPPGGYT
TRBD2 TRBV5-4 ASSLRSSGVTDTQY
NA TRBV5-4 ASSENTEAF
NA TRBV18 ASSRQETQY
TRBD1 TRBV19 ASSRGQEYGYT
NA TRBV4-1 ASSPNGDFTPTDTQY